This passage covers 30 T cell receptor beta chains from one sample sequenced in a study of blood T cell repertoires in COVID-19. Generated by immunoSEQ multiplex PCR, the TCRdb table keeps only in-frame clones and is missing some. The sample carries around 110,000 clones, 90% recorded once. The specimen was peripheral blood. The receptors shown here come from a human donor with active COVID-19. The donor label of this sample is uncertain.

The J gene is TRBJ1-1, the V gene TRBV6-5; D might be TRBD1 (6 bases). CDR1 and CDR2 from the germline V gene are MNHEY and SVGAGI. Trimming shortened V by 2 bases and J by 2 bases, and 12 bases separated the two germline ends. CDR3 size: 15 residues. DNA for the CDR3: TGTGCCAGCAGTTACGTGGGGGCCGGAAACACTGAAGCTTTCTTT. Translated, it gives CASSYVGAGNTEAFF.

The chain combines TRBV6-2 or TRBV6-3 with TRBJ1-5, with a possible D match to TRBD1 (6 bases). The V and J ends lost 2 bases and 7 bases respectively, with 30 bases between them. This CDR3 has 20 amino acids. Germline V gives CDR1 MNHEY, CDR2 SVGEGT. The CDR3 DNA reads as TGTGCCAGCAGTTACAATAGGCGAAAAGGGGGGGAAGGAGTATACCAGCCCCAGCATTTT. Protein: CASSYNRRKGGEGVYQPQHF.

J is TRBJ2-3 and V is TRBV19; D perhaps matches TRBD2 (6 bases). The CDR3 runs to 12 residues. CDR1 LNHDA and CDR2 SQIVND come from the germline V gene (reference sequence). Trimming stripped 7 bases from V and 2 bases from J, with 7 bases between. CDR3 loop: CASTGDTDTQYF. CDR3 DNA sequence: TGTGCCAGTACGGGGGACACAGATACGCAGTATTTT.

The J gene is TRBJ1-1, the V gene TRBV6-5, with D perhaps TRBD1 (5 bases). The CDR3 has 15 amino acids. CDR1 is MNHEY and CDR2 is SVGAGI in the germline V gene. V was pared by 7 bases and J by 3 bases, with 18 bases between. Here the CDR3 reads CASIISGAADTEAFF. The DNA of the CDR3 is TGTGCCAGCATTATCAGCGGGGCGGCGGACACTGAAGCTTTCTTT.

The chain is built from TRBV5-1 and TRBJ2-7; TRBD1 aligns across 10 bases. V lost 0 bases, J lost 2 bases, and 8 bases stayed unmatched. The CDR3 covers 17 residues. The germline V gene encodes CDR1 SGHRS and CDR2 YFSETQ. The CDR3 here is CASSLVTGQGTAYEQYF. In DNA, the CDR3 is TGCGCCAGCAGCTTGGTAACGGGACAGGGGACGGCCTACGAGCAGTACTTC.

This rearrangement joins TRBV11-2 to TRBJ1-1; D possibly corresponds to TRBD1 (6 bases). V shed 1 base and J shed 0 bases, with 9 bases lying between them. The germline V gene encodes CDR1 SGHAT and CDR2 FQNNGV. This CDR3 is 15 amino acids long. In nucleotides, the CDR3 is TGTGCCAGCAGCTTAGTCGGGACACTGAACACTGAAGCTTTCTTT. Protein: CASSLVGTLNTEAFF.

The CDR3, as DNA: TGCAGTGCTAGTCCAGGTTATAGAGGGAGGGAGACCCAGTACTTC. Translation: CSASPGYRGRETQYF. The chain recombines TRBV20-1 with TRBJ2-5; the D gene is possibly TRBD2 (6 bases). Trimming removed 3 bases at V and 5 bases at J, with 19 bases between. CDR3 length equals 15 residues. Germline CDR1 and CDR2: DFQATT and SNEGSKA (reference sequence).

The chain uses TRBV6-5 and TRBJ1-2; TRBD1 aligns across 8 bases. The CDR3 has 14 amino acids. In germline, CDR1 is MNHEY, CDR2 SVGAGI. The V gene end was trimmed by 5 bases and the J gene end by 8 bases; junction bases not matched to a gene: 10. The CDR3: CASSIVTGDGGYTF. In DNA form, the CDR3 reads TGTGCCAGCAGTATAGTGACAGGGGATGGGGGCTACACCTTC.

The chain recombines TRBV5-6 with TRBJ2-2, with TRBD2 identical over 11 bases. The CDR3 covers 16 residues. The germline V gene has CDR1 SGHDT and CDR2 YYEEEE. The trim removed 1 base at V and 6 bases at J, leaving 5 bases unmatched. This CDR3 is CASSLLAGGPSGELFF. The CDR3 region has the DNA TGTGCCAGCAGCTTGTTAGCGGGGGGGCCATCCGGGGAGCTGTTTTTT.

This clone was counted a single time. The chain is built from TRBV7-9 and TRBJ2-2; 7 bases fit TRBD2. Germline trimming cut 4 bases from V and 6 bases from J; bases unmatched to any gene: 11. The germline V gene has CDR1 SEHNR and CDR2 FQNEAQ (reference sequence). The CDR3 has 16 residues. DNA of the CDR3: TGTGCCAGCAGCTATACTAGCGACTGGGGGGCCGGGGAGCTGTTTTTT. Translated, it gives CASSYTSDWGAGELFF.

The chain is built from TRBV6-5 and TRBJ1-3, with D possibly matching TRBD1 (6 bases). The CDR3 consists of 15 residues. V was clipped by 6 bases and J by 3 bases, with 15 bases between them. Germline V gene lookup returns CDR1 MNHEY and CDR2 SVGAGI. The CDR3 DNA reads as TGTGCCAGCAGCCGAGGAAACAGGGTTGGAAACACCATATATTTT. Encoded protein: CASSRGNRVGNTIYF.

The rearrangement links TRBV6-2 or TRBV6-3 to TRBJ2-3; 10 bases line up with TRBD2. The V segment lost 0 bases and the J segment 0 bases; nucleotides outside the gene matches: 9. CDR1 MNHEY and CDR2 SVGEGT come from the germline V gene. The CDR3 extends over 19 amino acids. The DNA for the CDR3 is TGTGCCAGCAGTTACTCGATTGGGACTAGCGTAGGTAGCACAGATACGCAGTATTTT. The encoded protein is CASSYSIGTSVGSTDTQYF.

V is TRBV6-5 and J is TRBJ1-1; 7 bases agree with TRBD1. The V gene end was trimmed by 6 bases and the J gene end by 0 bases; junction bases not matched to a gene: 4. The CDR3 length is 14 residues. CDR1 is MNHEY, CDR2 SVGAGI, per germline. The CDR3 DNA reads TGTGCCAGCAGATTCGGGACAGTGAACACTGAAGCTTTCTTT. Its protein is CASRFGTVNTEAFF.

The chain uses TRBV5-1 and TRBJ2-3; TRBD2 matches 13 bases. Germline V lookup: CDR1 SGHRS, CDR2 YFSETQ. Unmatched junction bases numbered 11, after V lost 4 bases and J lost 3 bases. This CDR3 is built from 18 residues. The CDR3 nucleotides are TGCGCCAGCAGCCCGAGGACTAGCGGGGGACTGACTACAGATACGCAGTATTTT. Residues: CASSPRTSGGLTTDTQYF.

This chain connects TRBV27 to TRBJ1-1; weak D call: TRBD1 (5 bases). The CDR3 spans 14 residues. CDR1 is MNHEY and CDR2 is SMNVEV in the germline V gene (reference sequence). Trimming left V 7 bases short and J 0 bases short, with 12 bases between. Here the CDR3 reads CASTRDRVNTEAFF. CDR3 DNA sequence: TGTGCCAGCACCCGTGACAGAGTGAACACTGAAGCTTTCTTT.

The CDR3: CASSYSFQGAGEQYF. CDR3 coding DNA: TGTGCCAGCAGTTACTCGTTTCAGGGGGCAGGTGAGCAGTACTTC. The chain carries TRBV6-6 and TRBJ2-7, with 8 positions matching TRBD1. This CDR3 comprises 15 residues. Germline lookup yields CDR1 MNHNY and CDR2 SVGAGI (reference sequence). The junction had 8 bases not matched to a gene; V was cut back by 0 bases and J by 7 bases.

CDR3 loop: CASSTGNYGYTF. CDR3 bases: TGTGCCAGCAGTACAGGAAACTATGGCTACACCTTC. This chain connects TRBV27 to TRBJ1-2; D may be TRBD1 (5 bases). The CDR3 is made up of 12 amino acids. V was pared by 5 bases and J by 2 bases, with 6 bases between. CDR1 is MNHEY and CDR2 is SMNVEV in the germline V gene (reference sequence).

The chain uses TRBV4-2 and TRBJ1-2, with D possibly matching TRBD1 (5 bases). This CDR3 spans 13 amino acids. CDR1 and CDR2 (germline): LGHNA, YNFKEQ. Trimming took off 3 bases at V and 8 bases at J, with 13 bases between the two ends. The CDR3 sequence is CASSQGGGSGYTF. CDR3 nucleotides: TGTGCCAGCAGCCAGGGGGGTGGATCAGGCTACACCTTC.

The J gene is TRBJ1-2, the V gene TRBV19, with 10 bases that match TRBD1. The CDR3 totals 13 residues. After removal of 3 bases from V and 8 bases from J, the junction contained 3 bases not matched to a gene. The germline V gene has CDR1 LNHDA and CDR2 SQIVND (reference sequence). CDR3: CASSMGQGYGYTF. The CDR3 DNA reads as TGTGCCAGTAGTATGGGACAGGGGTACGGCTACACCTTC.

This sequence joins TRBV6-6 and TRBJ1-1, with 10 nucleotides matching TRBD1. Per germline, CDR1 MNHNY and CDR2 SVGAGI (reference sequence). This CDR3 contains 14 residues. The trim removed 5 bases at V and 4 bases at J, leaving 4 bases unmatched. CDR3 nucleotide sequence: TGTGCCAGCAGTAACGGACAGGGGGGCACTGAAGCTTTCTTT. Translation gives CASSNGQGGTEAFF.

The V and J genes are TRBV6-5 and TRBJ1-5, with D tentatively TRBD1 (5 bases). V gave up 0 bases and J gave up 6 bases, with 15 bases separating them. This CDR3 has 16 amino acids. Germline-derived CDR1 and CDR2 are MNHEY and SVGAGI. This chain's CDR3 is CASSYSSGGVGQPQHF. The CDR3 coding sequence is TGTGCCAGCAGTTACTCCTCAGGAGGGGTTGGTCAGCCCCAGCATTTT.

The genes are TRBV19 and TRBJ2-1; D possibly corresponds to TRBD1 (6 bases). Trimming pared 4 bases from V and 4 bases from J, leaving 11 bases between. Germline CDR1 and CDR2: LNHDA and SQIVND (reference sequence). The CDR3 is 14 amino acids. CDR3 residues: CASSTLGQYNEQFF. The CDR3 region has the DNA TGTGCCAGTAGTACCCTTGGACAGTACAATGAGCAGTTCTTC.

The V call is TRBV9, the J call TRBJ2-3, with 10 bases aligning to TRBD2. This CDR3 is built from 18 residues. Germline assignment: CDR1 SGDLS and CDR2 YYNGEE. Losses at the gene ends were 2 bases for V and 3 bases for J; bases not matched to a gene: 12. The CDR3 nucleotides read TGTGCCAGCAGCGTCAGAGCGGGGGGGACCCTTCTGACAGATACGCAGTATTTT. Its translation is CASSVRAGGTLLTDTQYF.

Only a few counts were recorded for this clone. The chain recombines TRBV4-1 with TRBJ1-1, with no clear D. Germline V gene lookup returns CDR1 MGHRA and CDR2 YSYEKL. The CDR3 covers 16 residues. Trimming pared 0 bases from V and 0 bases from J, leaving 11 bases between. This CDR3 reads CASSQDPRALNTEAFF. CDR3 coding DNA: TGCGCCAGCAGCCAAGACCCGCGGGCGTTGAACACTGAAGCTTTCTTT.

This clone was seen just once. V and J are TRBV19 and TRBJ1-6; 9 nucleotides match TRBD1. The germline V gene encodes CDR1 LNHDA and CDR2 SQIVND (reference sequence). This CDR3 comprises 15 residues. V lost 5 bases and J lost 7; bases outside the gene matches: 6. CDR3 coding DNA: TGTGCCAGTAGTTCAGGACAGGGGATGAATTCACCCCTCCACTTT. Its protein product is CASSSGQGMNSPLHF.

This CDR3 reads CASSYGSFYGYTF. Written as DNA, the CDR3 is TGTGCCAGCAGTTACGGCAGTTTCTATGGCTACACCTTC. The genes are TRBV6-6 and TRBJ1-2; D is ambiguous. The ends were cut back, 2 bases at V and 4 bases at J, with 8 bases in the middle. The CDR3 sequence is 13 residues long. Germline V gene data show CDR1 as MNHNY and CDR2 as SVGAGI (reference sequence).

The sample holds a few counts of this clone. V gene TRBV9 combines with J gene TRBJ1-6, with D possibly matching TRBD1 (6 bases). The germline CDR1 and CDR2 sequences are SGDLS and YYNGEE. The germline V and J ends were trimmed by 0 bases and 6 bases, with 13 bases remaining between them. This CDR3 contains 16 residues. The CDR3 sequence: CASSVAGGQLNSPLHF. CDR3 in DNA: TGTGCCAGCAGCGTAGCTGGCGGACAGCTTAATTCACCCCTCCACTTT.

The rearrangement uses TRBV6-5 and TRBJ2-7; TRBD1 is a possible D gene (5 bases). Looked up from germline, CDR1 is MNHEY and CDR2 is SVGAGI. The CDR3 is 13 residues long. V lost 7 bases to trimming and J lost 1 base, with 11 bases between them. In nucleotides, the CDR3 is TGTGCCAGCATGCCGACAGAATCCTACGAGCAGTACTTC. Its protein is CASMPTESYEQYF.

The chain combines TRBV19 with TRBJ2-4; D ambiguous. V lost 8 bases and J 4 bases, leaving 18 bases between the germline ends. This CDR3 is 15 amino acids long. Germline-derived CDR1 and CDR2 are LNHDA and SQIVND (reference sequence). DNA of the CDR3: TGTGCCAGTGCCGACAACTTGGGCCAAAAAAACATTCAGTACTTC. It codes for CASADNLGQKNIQYF.

This clone was seen just once. The V gene is TRBV19, the J gene TRBJ1-2; D not resolved. The CDR3 length is 17 residues. CDR1 and CDR2 from the germline V gene are LNHDA and SQIVND (reference sequence). Trimming removed 9 bases at V and 3 bases at J, with 26 bases between. CDR3 loop: CASIQRGVKKWDYGYTF. As DNA, the CDR3 is TGTGCCAGCATCCAGCGCGGGGTAAAGAAGTGGGACTATGGCTACACCTTC.